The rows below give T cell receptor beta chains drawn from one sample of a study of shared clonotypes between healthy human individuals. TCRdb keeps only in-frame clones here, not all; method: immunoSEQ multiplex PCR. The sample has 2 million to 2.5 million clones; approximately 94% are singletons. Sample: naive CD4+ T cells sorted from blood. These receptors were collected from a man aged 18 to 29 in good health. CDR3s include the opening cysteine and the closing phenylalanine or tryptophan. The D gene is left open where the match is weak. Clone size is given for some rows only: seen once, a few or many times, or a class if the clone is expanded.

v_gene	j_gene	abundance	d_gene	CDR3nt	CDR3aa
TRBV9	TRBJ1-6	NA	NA	TGTGCCAGCAGCGTAGCGGGGGGCTCCTATAATTCACCCCTCCACTTT	CASSVAGGSYNSPLHF
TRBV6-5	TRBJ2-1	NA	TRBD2	TGTGCCAGCAGTTATCGTTCGACTAGCGGTTACAATGAGCAGTTCTTC	CASSYRSTSGYNEQFF
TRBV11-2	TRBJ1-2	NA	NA	TGTGCCAGCAGTCCGACAGAAAACTATGGCTACACCTTC	CASSPTENYGYTF
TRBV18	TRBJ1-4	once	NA	TGTGCCAGCTCTCGGGACCGTGCAACTAATGAAAAACTGTTTTTT	CASSRDRATNEKLFF
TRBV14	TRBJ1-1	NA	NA	TGTGCCAGCAGCCAAGATAACCTAAGGGGTTTGGGCACTGAAGCTTTCTTT	CASSQDNLRGLGTEAFF
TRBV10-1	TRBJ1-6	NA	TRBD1	TGCGCCAGCAGTGAGCACAGGGGAAAATCACCCCTCCACTTT	CASSEHRGKSPLHF
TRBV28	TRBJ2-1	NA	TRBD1	TGTGCCACCCTGGGACAGGGATACAATGAGCAGTTCTTC	CATLGQGYNEQFF
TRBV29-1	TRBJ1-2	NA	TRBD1	TGCAGCGTTGAAAAGGGACAGAAGGGCTACACCTTC	CSVEKGQKGYTF
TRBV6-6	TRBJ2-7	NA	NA	TGTGCCAGCAGTTCCCTGGGGTTTTCCTACGAGCAGTACTTC	CASSSLGFSYEQYF
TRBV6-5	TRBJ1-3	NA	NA	TGTGCCAGCACAGCGGGCTACTCTGGAAACACCATATATTTT	CASTAGYSGNTIYF
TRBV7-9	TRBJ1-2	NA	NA	TGTGCCAGCAGCCTACCTACTTCGGGCTATGGCTACACCTTC	CASSLPTSGYGYTF